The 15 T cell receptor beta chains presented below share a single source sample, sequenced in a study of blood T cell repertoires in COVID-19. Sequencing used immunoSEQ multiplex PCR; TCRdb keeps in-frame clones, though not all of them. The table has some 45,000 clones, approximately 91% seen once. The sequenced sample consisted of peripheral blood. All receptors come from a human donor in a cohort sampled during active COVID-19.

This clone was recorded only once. CDR3 DNA sequence: TGTGCCAGCAGCCTACAGGGATCTGGAAACACCATATATTTT. Protein: CASSLQGSGNTIYF. The chain recombines TRBV7-3 with TRBJ1-3; D is possibly TRBD1 (6 bases). This CDR3 region has 14 residues. V was cut by 5 bases and J by 1 base, with 9 bases left in between. Germline CDR1 SGHTA, CDR2 FQGTGA.

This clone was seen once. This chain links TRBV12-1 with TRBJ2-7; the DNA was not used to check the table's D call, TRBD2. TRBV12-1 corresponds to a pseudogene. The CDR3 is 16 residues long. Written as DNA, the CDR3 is TGTGCCAGCAGCTTTGCCCTTTTACTAGCGGGGGAAGAGCAGTACTTC. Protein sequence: CASSFALLLAGEEQYF.

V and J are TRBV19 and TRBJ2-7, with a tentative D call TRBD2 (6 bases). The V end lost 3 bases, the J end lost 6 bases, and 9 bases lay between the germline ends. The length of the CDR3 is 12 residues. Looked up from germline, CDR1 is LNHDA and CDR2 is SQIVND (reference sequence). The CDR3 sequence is CASSMGGAEQYF. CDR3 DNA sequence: TGTGCCAGTAGTATGGGAGGTGCCGAGCAGTACTTC.

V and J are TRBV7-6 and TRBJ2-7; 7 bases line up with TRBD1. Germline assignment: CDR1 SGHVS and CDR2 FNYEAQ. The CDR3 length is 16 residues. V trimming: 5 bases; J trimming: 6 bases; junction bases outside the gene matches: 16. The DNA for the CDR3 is TGTGCCAGCAGCCCAGATTCGTGGACAGGACCTAGCGAGCAGTACTTC. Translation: CASSPDSWTGPSEQYF.

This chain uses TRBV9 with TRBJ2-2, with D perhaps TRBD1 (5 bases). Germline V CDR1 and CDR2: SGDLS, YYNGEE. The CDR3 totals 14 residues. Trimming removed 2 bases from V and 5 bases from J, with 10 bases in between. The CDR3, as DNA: TGTGCCAGCAGCGTCCCAGGGTTTACCGGGGAGCTGTTTTTT. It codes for CASSVPGFTGELFF.

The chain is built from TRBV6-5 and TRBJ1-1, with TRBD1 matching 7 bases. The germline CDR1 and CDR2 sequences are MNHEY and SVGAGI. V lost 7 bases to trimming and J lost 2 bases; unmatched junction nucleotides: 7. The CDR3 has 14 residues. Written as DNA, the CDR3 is TGTGCCAGCACTAGGGACAGTTTAAACACTGAAGCTTTCTTT. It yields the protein CASTRDSLNTEAFF.

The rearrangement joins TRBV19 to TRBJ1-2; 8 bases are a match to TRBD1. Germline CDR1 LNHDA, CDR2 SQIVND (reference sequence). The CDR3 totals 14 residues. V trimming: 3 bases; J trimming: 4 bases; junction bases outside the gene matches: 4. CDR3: CASSIQGAGYGYTF. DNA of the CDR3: TGTGCCAGTAGTATTCAGGGGGCAGGCTATGGCTACACCTTC.

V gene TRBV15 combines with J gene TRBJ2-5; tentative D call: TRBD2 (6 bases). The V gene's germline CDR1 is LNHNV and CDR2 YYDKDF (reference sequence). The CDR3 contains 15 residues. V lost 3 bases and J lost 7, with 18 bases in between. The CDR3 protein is CATSSGSGPLLTQYF. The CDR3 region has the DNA TGTGCCACCAGCAGCGGTAGCGGCCCGTTGTTGACCCAGTACTTC.

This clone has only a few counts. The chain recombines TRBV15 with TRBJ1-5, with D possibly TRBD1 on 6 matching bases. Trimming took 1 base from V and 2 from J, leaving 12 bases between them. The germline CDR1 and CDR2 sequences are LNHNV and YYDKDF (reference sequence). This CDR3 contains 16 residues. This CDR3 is CATSRAGVYRNQPQHF. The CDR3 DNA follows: TGTGCCACCAGCAGAGCAGGGGTGTATCGCAATCAGCCCCAGCATTTT.

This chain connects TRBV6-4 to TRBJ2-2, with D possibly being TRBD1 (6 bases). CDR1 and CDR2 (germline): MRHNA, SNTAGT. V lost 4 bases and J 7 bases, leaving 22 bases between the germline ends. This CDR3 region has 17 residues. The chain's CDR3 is CASSVPRGPFVGGELFF. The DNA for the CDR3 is TGTGCCAGCAGTGTCCCCAGGGGTCCCTTTGTCGGCGGGGAGCTGTTTTTT.

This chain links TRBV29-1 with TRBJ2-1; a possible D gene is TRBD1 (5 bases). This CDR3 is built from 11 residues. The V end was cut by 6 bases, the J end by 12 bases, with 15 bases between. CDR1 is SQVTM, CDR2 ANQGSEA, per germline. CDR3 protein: CSVLRQTVQFF. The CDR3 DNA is TGCAGCGTCCTCAGACAGACGGTGCAGTTCTTC.

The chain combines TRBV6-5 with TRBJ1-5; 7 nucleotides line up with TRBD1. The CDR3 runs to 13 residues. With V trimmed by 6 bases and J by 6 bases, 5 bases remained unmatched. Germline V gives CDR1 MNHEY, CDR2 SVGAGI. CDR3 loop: CASSLQGTQPQHF. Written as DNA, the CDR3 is TGTGCCAGCAGCTTACAGGGGACTCAGCCCCAGCATTTT.

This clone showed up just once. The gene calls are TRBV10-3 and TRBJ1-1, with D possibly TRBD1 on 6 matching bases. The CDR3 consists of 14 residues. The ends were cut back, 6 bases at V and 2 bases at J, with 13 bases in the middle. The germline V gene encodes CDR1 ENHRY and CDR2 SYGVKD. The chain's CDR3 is CAISPSGGNTEAFF. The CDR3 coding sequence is TGTGCCATCAGCCCCAGCGGGGGCAACACTGAAGCTTTCTTT.

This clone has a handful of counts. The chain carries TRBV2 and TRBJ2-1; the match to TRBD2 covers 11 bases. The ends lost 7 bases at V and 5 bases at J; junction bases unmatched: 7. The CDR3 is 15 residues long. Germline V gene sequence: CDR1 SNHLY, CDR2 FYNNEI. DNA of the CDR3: TGTGCCAGCACCCTACTAGCGGGGGCCCACAATGAGCAGTTCTTC. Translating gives CASTLLAGAHNEQFF.

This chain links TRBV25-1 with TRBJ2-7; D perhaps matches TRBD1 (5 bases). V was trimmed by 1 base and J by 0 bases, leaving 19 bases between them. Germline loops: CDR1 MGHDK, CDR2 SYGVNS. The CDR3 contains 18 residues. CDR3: CASSESKATETFSYEQYF. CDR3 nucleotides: TGTGCCAGCAGTGAATCTAAGGCGACAGAAACCTTCTCCTACGAGCAGTACTTC.